This T cell receptor beta chain emerged from a study of OX40 agonist ivuxolimab in advanced cancers. A history of autoimmune disease or systemic immunosuppression excluded patients. Collection of blood occurred at baseline, at cycle 4 day 1, and at cycle 7 day 1. Clones were sequenced by immunoSEQ multiplex PCR, and TCRdb holds only the in-frame ones, with some missing. The data contain roughly 40,000 clones, roughly four fifths of them seen just once; the ten biggest clones take up approximately 25%. Trimming left V 1 base short and J 5 bases short, with 13 bases between. Per germline, CDR1 SGHKS and CDR2 YYEKEE (reference sequence). There are 15 residues in the CDR3. Concerning this clone: Antigen specificity is unknown.

Study-wide results and caveats: Partial responders at 0.1-3.0 mg/kg had among the lowest clonal expansion.

The clonotype comes from an adult with an advanced solid tumor such as melanoma, head and neck, liver or kidney cancer. The rearrangement uses TRBV5-5 and TRBJ1-3; weak D call: TRBD1 (5 bases). Sequenced here: CD4+ or CD8+ T cells sorted from blood, sampled in a trial of the OX40 agonist ivuxolimab. The CDR3 loop is CASSLTGTDRNTIYF. CDR3 DNA: TGTGCCAGCAGCTTGACCGGGACGGATAGAAACACCATATATTTT.